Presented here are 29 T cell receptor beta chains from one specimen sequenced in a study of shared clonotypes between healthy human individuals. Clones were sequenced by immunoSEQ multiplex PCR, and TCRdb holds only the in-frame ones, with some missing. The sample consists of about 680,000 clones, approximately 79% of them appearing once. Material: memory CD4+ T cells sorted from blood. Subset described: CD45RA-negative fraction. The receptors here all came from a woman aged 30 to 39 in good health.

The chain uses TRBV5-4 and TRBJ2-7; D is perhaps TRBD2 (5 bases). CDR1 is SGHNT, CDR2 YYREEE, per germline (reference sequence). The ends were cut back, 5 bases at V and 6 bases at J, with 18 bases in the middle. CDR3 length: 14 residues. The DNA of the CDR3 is TGTGCCAGCAGATTAGACCCATCCCGGGGCGAGCAGTACTTC. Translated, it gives CASRLDPSRGEQYF.

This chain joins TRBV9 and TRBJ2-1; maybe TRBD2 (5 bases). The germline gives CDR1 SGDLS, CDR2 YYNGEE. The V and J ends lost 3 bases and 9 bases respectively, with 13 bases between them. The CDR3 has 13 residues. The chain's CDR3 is CASSAPGRGEQFF. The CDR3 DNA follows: TGTGCCAGCAGCGCCCCTGGCCGGGGTGAGCAGTTCTTC.

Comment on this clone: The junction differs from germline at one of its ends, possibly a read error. CDR3 region: CASRLQGASEQYF. The CDR3 nucleotides read TGCGCCAGCCGCTTGCAGGGGGCAAGCGAGCAGTACTTC. V is TRBV5-1 and J is TRBJ2-7, with 8 bases matching TRBD1. The CDR3 runs to 13 residues. CDR1 and CDR2 from the germline V gene are SGHRS and YFSETQ. Full variable domain (outside the CDR3, taken from reference TRBV5-1 and TRBJ2-7): KAGVTQTPRYLIKTRGQQVTLSCSPISGHRSVSWYQQTPGQGLQFLFEYFSETQRNKGNFPGRFSGRQFSNSRSEMNVSTLELGDSALYLCASRLQGASEQYFGPGTRLTVT.

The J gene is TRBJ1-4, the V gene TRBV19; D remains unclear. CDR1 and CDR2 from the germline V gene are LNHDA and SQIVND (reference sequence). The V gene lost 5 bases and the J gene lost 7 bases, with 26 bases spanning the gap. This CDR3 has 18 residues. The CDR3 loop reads CASSPGNQAWGTGEKLFF. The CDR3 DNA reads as TGTGCCAGTAGTCCCGGGAACCAAGCCTGGGGTACGGGTGAAAAACTGTTTTTT.

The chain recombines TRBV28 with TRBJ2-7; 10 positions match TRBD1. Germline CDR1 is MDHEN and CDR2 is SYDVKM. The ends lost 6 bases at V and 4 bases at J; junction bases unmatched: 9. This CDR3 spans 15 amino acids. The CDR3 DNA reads TGTGCCAGCAGGACGACAGGGGGCATGGGTTACGAGCAGTACTTC. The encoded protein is CASRTTGGMGYEQYF.

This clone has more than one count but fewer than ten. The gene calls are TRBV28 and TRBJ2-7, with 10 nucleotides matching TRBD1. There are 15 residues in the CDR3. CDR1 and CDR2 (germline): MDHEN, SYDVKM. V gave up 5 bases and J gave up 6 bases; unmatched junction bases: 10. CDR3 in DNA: TGTGCCAGCAGTAGGGGACAGGGGATTTTAGGCGAGCAGTACTTC. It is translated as CASSRGQGILGEQYF.

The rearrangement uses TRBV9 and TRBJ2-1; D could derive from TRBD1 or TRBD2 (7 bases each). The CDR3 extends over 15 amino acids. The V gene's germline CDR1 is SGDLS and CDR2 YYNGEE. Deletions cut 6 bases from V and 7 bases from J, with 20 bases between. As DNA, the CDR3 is TGTGCCAGCACTCCTAGGGCAGGGGGGGAAAATGAGCAGTTCTTC. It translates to CASTPRAGGENEQFF.

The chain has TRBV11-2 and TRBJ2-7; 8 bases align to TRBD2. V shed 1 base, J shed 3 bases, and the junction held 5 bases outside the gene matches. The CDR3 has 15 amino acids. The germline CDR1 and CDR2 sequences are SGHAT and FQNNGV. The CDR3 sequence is CASSLGTGGIYEQYF. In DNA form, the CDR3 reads TGTGCCAGCAGCTTAGGTACGGGAGGGATCTACGAGCAGTACTTC.

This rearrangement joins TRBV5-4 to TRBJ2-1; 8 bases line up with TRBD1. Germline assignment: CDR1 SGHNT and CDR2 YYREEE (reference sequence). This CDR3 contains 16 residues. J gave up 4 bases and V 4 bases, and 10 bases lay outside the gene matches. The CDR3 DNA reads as TGTGCCAGCAGCCAGTACGGGACAGGTGTGTACAATGAGCAGTTCTTC. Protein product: CASSQYGTGVYNEQFF.

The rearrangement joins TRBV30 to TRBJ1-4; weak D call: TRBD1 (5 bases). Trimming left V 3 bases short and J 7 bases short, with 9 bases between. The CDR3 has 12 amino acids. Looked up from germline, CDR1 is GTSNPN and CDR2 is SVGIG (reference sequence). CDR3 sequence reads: CAWSQGGEKLFF. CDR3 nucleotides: TGTGCCTGGAGCCAGGGTGGTGAAAAACTGTTTTTT.

The CDR3 DNA reads as TGTGCCAGCAGCCAGAGGGGGAGCTCTGGAAACACCATATATTTT. Protein product: CASSQRGSSGNTIYF. The V and J genes are TRBV4-2 and TRBJ1-3, with D perhaps matching TRBD1 (6 bases). Trimming left V 3 bases short and J 0 bases short, with 9 bases between. The CDR3 runs to 15 residues. Germline V lookup: CDR1 LGHNA, CDR2 YNFKEQ.

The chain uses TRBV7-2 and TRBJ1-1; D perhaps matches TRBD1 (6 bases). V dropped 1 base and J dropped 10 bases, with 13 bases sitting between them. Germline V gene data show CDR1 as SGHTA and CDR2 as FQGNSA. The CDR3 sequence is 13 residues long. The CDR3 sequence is CASSLVVRGSAFF. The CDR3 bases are TGTGCCAGCAGCTTAGTAGTCAGGGGTTCAGCTTTCTTT.

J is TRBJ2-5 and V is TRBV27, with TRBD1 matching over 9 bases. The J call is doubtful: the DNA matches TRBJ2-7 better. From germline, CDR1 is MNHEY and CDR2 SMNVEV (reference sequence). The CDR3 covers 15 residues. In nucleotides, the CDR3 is TGTGCCAGCATCCAAAGGGGGACAGGGTTCTACGAGCAGTACTTC. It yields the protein CASIQRGTGFYEQYF.

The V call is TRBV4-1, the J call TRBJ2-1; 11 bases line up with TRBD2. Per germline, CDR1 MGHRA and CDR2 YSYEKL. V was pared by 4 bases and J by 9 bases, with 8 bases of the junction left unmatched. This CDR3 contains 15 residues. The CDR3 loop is CASSRLAGGPGEQFF. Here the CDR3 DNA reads TGCGCCAGCAGCCGATTAGCGGGAGGGCCGGGTGAGCAGTTCTTC.

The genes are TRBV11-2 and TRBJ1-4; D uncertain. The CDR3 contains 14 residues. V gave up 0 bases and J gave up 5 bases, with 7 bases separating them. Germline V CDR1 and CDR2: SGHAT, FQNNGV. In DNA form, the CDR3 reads TGTGCCAGCAGCTTAGAGGCCGGGAATGAAAAACTGTTTTTT. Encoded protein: CASSLEAGNEKLFF. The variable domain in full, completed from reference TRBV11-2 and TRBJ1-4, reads EAGVAQSPRYKIIEKRQSVAFWCNPISGHATLYWYQQILGQGPKLLIQFQNNGVVDDSQLPKDRFSAERLKGVDSTLKIQPAKLEDSAVYLCASSLEAGNEKLFFGSGTQLSVL.

The CDR3 is CASSVRFQRNTEAFF. CDR3 in DNA: TGTGCCAGCAGCGTGCGGTTCCAGAGGAACACTGAAGCTTTCTTT. The genes are TRBV7-2 and TRBJ1-1; D ambiguous. V lost 5 bases to trimming and J lost 1 base, with 14 bases between them. The germline gives CDR1 SGHTA, CDR2 FQGNSA. The CDR3 is 15 residues long.

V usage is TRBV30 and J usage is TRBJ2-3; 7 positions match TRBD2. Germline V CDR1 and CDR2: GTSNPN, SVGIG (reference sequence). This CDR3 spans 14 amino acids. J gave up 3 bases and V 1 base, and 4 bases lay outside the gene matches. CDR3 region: CAWSDGGSTDTQYF. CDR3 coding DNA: TGTGCCTGGAGTGATGGCGGGAGTACAGATACGCAGTATTTT.

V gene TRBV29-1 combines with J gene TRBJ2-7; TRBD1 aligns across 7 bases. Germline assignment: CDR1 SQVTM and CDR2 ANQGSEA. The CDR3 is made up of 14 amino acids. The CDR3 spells CSAGRDRSSYEQYF. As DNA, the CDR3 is TGCAGTGCGGGTCGGGACAGAAGCTCCTACGAGCAGTACTTC.

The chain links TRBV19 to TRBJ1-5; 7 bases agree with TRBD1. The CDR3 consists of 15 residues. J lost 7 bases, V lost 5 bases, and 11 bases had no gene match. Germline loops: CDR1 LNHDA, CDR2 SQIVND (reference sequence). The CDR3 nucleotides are TGTGCCAGTAGTCCCCCGAGGGGGCGGGGACAGCCCCAGCATTTT. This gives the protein CASSPPRGRGQPQHF.

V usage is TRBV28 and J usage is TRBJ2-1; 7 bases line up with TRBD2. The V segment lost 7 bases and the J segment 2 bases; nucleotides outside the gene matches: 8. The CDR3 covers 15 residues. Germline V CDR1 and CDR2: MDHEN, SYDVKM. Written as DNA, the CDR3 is TGTGCCAGCAACCAGGGCGGGAGAGCCTACAATGAGCAGTTCTTC. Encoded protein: CASNQGGRAYNEQFF.

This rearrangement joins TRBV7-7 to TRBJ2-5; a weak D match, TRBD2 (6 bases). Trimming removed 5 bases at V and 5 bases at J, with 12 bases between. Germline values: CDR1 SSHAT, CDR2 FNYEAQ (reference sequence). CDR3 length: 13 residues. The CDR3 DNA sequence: TGTGCCAGCAGCCCCGGGGGATCGGAGACCCAGTACTTC. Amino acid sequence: CASSPGGSETQYF.

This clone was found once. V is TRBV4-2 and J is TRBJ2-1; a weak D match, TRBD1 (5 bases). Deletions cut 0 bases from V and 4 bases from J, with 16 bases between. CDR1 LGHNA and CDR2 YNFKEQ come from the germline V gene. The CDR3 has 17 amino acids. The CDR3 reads CASSQDRQQATYNEQFF. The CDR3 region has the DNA TGTGCCAGCAGCCAAGATCGACAACAGGCGACATACAATGAGCAGTTCTTC.

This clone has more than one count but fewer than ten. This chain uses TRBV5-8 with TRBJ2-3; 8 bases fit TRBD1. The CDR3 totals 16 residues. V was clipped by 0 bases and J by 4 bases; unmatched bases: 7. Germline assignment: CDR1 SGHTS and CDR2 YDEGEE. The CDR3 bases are TGTGCCAGCAGCTTGGGACAGGGGAGGTTTCCAGATACGCAGTATTTT. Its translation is CASSLGQGRFPDTQYF.

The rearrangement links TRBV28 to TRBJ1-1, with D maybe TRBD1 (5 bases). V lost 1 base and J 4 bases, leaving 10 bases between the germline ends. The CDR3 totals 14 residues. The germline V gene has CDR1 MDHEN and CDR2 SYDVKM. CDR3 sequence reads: CASSLYQGTTEAFF. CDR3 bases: TGTGCCAGCAGTTTATATCAGGGAACCACTGAAGCTTTCTTT.

The CDR3 is CASSAAGGPTDTQYF. CDR3 bases: TGTGCCAGCAGTGCAGCGGGAGGCCCCACAGATACGCAGTATTTT. V and J are TRBV28 and TRBJ2-3, with 9 bases aligning to TRBD2. The CDR3 has 15 residues. With V trimmed by 5 bases and J by 2 bases, 5 bases remained unmatched. Germline V gene data show CDR1 as MDHEN and CDR2 as SYDVKM.

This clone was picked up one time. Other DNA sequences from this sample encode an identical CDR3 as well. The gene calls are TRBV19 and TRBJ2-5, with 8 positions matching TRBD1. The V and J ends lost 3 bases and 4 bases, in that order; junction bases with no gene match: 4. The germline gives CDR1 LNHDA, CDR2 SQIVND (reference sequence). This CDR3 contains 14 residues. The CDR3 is CASSIQGAGETQYF. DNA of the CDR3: TGTGCCAGTAGTATTCAGGGGGCAGGAGAGACCCAGTACTTC.

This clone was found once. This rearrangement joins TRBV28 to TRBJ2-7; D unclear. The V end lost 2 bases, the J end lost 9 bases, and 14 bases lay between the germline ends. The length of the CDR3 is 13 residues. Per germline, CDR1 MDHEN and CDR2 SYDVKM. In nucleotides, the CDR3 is TGTGCCAGCAGTTTAAACAGACAAATAGGGCAGTACTTC. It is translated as CASSLNRQIGQYF.

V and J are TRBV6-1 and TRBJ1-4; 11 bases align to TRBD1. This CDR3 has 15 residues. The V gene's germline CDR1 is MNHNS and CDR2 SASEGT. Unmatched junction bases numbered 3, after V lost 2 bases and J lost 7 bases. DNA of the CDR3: TGTGCCAGCAGTGAACTCGGGACAGGGGGTGAAAAACTGTTTTTT. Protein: CASSELGTGGEKLFF.

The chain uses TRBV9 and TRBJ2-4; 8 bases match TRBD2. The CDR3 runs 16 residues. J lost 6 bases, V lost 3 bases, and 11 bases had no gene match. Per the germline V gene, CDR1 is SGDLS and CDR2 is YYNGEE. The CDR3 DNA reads TGTGCCAGCAGCGCCCAGCCTAGCGGGTCGGGAAACATTCAGTACTTC. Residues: CASSAQPSGSGNIQYF.